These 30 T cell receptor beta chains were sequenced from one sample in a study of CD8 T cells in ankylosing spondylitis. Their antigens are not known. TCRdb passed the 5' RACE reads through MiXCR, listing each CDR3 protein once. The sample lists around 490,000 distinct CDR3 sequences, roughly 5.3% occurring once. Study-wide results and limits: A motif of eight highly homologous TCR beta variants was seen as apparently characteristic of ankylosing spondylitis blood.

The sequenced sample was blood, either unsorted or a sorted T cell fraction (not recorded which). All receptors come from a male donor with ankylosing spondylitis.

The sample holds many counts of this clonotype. CDR3 residues: CATSRDRSGETQYF. CDR3 DNA: TGTGCCACCAGCAGAGATAGGTCAGGAGAGACCCAGTACTTC. The chain is built from TRBV15 and TRBJ2-5, with D hard to call. CDR3 length: 14 amino acids. V dropped 0 bases and J dropped 4 bases, with 9 bases sitting between them. From germline, CDR1 is LNHNV and CDR2 YYDKDF (reference sequence).

CDR3 region: CASSRQGISETQYF. CDR3 bases: TGTGCCAGCAGTCGACAGGGAATTTCGGAGACCCAGTACTTC. This sequence joins TRBV6-1 and TRBJ2-5, with 7 bases aligning to TRBD1. CDR3 length: 14 amino acids. The germline V gene has CDR1 MNHNS and CDR2 SASEGT. J was trimmed by 5 bases and V by 5 bases; bases with no gene match: 8.

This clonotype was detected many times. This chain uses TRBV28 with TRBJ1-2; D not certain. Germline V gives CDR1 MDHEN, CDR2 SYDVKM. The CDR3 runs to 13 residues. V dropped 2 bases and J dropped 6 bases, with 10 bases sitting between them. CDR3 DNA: TGTGCCAGCAGTTTAGCCCGTCTGAATGGCTACACCTTC. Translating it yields CASSLARLNGYTF.

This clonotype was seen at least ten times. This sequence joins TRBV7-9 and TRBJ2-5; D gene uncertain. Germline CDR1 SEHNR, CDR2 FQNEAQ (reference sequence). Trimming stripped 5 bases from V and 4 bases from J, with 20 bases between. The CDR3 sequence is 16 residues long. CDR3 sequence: CASSPGLYGYGETQYF. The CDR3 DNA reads TGTGCCAGCAGCCCGGGTTTGTATGGCTATGGAGAGACCCAGTACTTC.

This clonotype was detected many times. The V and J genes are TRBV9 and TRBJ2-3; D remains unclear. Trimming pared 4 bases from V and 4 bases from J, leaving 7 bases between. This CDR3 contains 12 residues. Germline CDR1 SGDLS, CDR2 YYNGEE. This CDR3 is CASSTRPDTQYF. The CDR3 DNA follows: TGTGCCAGCAGCACAAGACCAGATACGCAGTATTTT. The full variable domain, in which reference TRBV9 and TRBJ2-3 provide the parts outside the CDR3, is DSGVTQTPKHLITATGQRVTLRCSPRSGDLSVYWYQQSLDQGLQFLIQYYNGEERAKGNILERFSAQQFPDLHSELNLSSLELGDSALYFCASSTRPDTQYFGPGTRLTVL.

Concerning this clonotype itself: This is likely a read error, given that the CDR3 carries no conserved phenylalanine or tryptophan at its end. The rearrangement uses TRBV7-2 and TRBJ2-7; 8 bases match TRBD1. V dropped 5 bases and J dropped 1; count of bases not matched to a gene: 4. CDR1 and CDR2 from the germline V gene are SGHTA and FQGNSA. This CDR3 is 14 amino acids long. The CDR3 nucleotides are TGTGCCAGCAGCCCGGACAGGGATTCCTACGAGCAGTACATC. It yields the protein CASSPDRDSYEQYI.

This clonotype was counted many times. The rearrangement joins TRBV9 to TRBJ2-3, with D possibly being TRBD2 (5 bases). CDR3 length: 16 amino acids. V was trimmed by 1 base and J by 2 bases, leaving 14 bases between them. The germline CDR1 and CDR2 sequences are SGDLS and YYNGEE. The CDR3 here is CASSVLGLSHTDTQYF. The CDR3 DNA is TGTGCCAGCAGCGTACTTGGACTTTCCCACACAGATACGCAGTATTTT.

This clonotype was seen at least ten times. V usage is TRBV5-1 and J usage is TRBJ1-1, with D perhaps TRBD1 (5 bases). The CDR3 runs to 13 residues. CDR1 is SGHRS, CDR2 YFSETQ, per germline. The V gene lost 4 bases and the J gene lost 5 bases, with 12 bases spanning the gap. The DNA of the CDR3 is TGCGCCAGCAGCGCGGGGGTGGAGACTGAAGCTTTCTTT. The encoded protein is CASSAGVETEAFF.

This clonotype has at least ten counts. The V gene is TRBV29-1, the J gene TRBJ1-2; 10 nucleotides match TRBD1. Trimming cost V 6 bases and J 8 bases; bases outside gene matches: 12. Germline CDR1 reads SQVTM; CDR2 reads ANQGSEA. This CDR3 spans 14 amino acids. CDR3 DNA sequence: TGCAGCGTCGCTGGGACAGGGGAGAGTGGAGGCTACACCTTC. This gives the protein CSVAGTGESGGYTF. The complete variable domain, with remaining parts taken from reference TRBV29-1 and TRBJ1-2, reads SAVISQKPSRDICQRGTSLTIQCQVDSQVTMMFWYRQQPGQSLTLIATANQGSEATYESGFVIDKFPISRPNLTFSTLTVSNMSPEDSSIYLCSVAGTGESGGYTFGSGTRLTVV.

CDR3 protein: CASSQGTGEDTGELFF. The DNA for the CDR3 is TGTGCCAGCAGCCAAGGGACAGGGGAGGACACCGGGGAGCTGTTTTTT. This chain connects TRBV4-2 to TRBJ2-2; 9 bases are a match to TRBD1. Germline CDR1 is LGHNA and CDR2 is YNFKEQ. CDR3 length equals 16 residues. Trimming at V came to 1 base and at J to 3 bases, leaving 3 bases not matched to a gene.

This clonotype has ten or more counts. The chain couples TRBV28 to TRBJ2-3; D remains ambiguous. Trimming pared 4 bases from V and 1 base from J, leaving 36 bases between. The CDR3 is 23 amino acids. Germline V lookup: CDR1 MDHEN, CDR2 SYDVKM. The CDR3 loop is CASSYDQQGYRWGLTGGTDTQYF. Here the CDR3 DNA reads TGTGCCAGCAGTTATGATCAACAAGGGTACCGTTGGGGTCTGACTGGGGGCACAGATACGCAGTATTTT.

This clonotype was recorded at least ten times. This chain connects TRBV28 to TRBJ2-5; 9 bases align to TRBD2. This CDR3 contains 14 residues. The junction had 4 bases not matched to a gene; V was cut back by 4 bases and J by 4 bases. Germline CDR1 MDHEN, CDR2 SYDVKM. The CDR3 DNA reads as TGTGCCAGCAGTTCGACTAGCGGAGGAGAGACCCAGTACTTC. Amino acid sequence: CASSSTSGGETQYF.

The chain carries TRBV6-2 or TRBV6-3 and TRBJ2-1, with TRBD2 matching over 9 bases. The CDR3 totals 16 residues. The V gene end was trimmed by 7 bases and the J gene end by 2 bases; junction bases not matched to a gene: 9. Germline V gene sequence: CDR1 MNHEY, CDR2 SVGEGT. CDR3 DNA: TGTGCCAGCACCACTAGCGGGTTTAAAACCTACAATGAGCAGTTCTTC. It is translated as CASTTSGFKTYNEQFF.

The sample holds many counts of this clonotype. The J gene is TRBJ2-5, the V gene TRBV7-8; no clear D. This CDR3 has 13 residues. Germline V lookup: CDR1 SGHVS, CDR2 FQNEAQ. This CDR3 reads CAPRPLTQETQYF. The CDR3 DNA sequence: TGTGCTCCCAGGCCGCTGACCCAAGAGACCCAGTACTTC.

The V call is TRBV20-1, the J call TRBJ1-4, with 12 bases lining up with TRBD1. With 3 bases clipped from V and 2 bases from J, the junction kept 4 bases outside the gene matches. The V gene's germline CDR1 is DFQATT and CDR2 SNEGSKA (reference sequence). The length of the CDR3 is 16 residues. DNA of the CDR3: TGCAGTGCTAGTGGGGACAGGGGGCTCACTAATGAAAAACTGTTTTTT. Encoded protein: CSASGDRGLTNEKLFF.

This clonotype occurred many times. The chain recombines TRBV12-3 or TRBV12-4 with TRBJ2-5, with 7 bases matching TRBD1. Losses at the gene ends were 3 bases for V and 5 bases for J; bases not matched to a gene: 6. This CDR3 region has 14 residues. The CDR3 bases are TGTGCCAGCAGTTTTGGACAGGAGGACGAGACCCAGTACTTC. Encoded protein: CASSFGQEDETQYF.

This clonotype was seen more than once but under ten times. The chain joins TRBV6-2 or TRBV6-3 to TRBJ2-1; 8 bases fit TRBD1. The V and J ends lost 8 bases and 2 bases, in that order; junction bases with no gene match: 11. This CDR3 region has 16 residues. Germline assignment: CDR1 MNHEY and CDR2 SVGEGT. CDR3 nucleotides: TGTGCCAGCGGCCAAGGAGGACAGGGTACCTACAATGAGCAGTTCTTC. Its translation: CASGQGGQGTYNEQFF.

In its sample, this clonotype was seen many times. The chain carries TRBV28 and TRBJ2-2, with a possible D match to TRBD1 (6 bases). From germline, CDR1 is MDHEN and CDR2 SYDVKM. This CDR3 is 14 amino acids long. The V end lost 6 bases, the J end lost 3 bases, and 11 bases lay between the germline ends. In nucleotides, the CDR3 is TGTGCCAGCAGAAGACCAGGGGACACCGGGGAGCTGTTTTTT. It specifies CASRRPGDTGELFF. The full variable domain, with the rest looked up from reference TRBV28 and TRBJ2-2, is DVKVTQSSRYLVKRTGEKVFLECVQDMDHENMFWYRQDPGLGLRLIYFSYDVKMKEKGDIPEGYSVSREKKERFSLILESASTNQTSMYLCASRRPGDTGELFFGEGSRLTVL.

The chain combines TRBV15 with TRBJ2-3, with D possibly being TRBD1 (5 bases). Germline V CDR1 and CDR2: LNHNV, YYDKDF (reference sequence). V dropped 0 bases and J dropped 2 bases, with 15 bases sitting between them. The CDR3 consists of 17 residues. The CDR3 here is CATSRDPVGHDTDTQYF. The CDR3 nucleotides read TGTGCCACCAGCAGAGATCCCGTGGGGCACGACACAGATACGCAGTATTTT.

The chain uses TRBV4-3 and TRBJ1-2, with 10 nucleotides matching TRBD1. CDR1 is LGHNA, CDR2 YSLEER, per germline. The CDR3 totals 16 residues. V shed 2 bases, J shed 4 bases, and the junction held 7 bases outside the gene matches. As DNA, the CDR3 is TGCGCCAGCAGCCAACTGACAGGGGGCGCTCGCTATGGCTACACCTTC. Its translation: CASSQLTGGARYGYTF.

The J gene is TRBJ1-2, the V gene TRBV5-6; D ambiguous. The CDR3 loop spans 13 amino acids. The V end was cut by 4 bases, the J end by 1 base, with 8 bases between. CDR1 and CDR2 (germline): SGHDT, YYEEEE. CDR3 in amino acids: CASSRGLNYGYTF. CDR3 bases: TGTGCCAGCAGCCGCGGGCTTAACTATGGCTACACCTTC.

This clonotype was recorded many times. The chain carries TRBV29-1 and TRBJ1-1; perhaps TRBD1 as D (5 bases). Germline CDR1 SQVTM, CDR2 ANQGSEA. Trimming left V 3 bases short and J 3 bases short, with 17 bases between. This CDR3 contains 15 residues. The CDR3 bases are TGCAGCGTTGAGGGGGACGGAAAGGCTTACACTGAAGCTTTCTTT. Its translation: CSVEGDGKAYTEAFF.

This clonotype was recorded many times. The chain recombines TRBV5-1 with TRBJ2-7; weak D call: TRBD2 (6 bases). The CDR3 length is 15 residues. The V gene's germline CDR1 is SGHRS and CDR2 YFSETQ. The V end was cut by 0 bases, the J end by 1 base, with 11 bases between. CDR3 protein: CASSLAVAGSYEQYF. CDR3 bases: TGCGCCAGCAGCTTGGCCGTTGCGGGATCCTACGAGCAGTACTTC. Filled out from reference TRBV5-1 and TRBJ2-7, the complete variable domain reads KAGVTQTPRYLIKTRGQQVTLSCSPISGHRSVSWYQQTPGQGLQFLFEYFSETQRNKGNFPGRFSGRQFSNSRSEMNVSTLELGDSALYLCASSLAVAGSYEQYFGPGTRLTVT.

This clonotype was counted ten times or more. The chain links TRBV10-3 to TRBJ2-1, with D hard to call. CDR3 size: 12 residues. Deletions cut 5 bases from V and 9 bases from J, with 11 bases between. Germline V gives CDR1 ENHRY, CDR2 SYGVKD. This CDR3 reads CAISTKGAEQFF. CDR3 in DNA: TGTGCCATCAGTACCAAGGGTGCTGAGCAGTTCTTC.

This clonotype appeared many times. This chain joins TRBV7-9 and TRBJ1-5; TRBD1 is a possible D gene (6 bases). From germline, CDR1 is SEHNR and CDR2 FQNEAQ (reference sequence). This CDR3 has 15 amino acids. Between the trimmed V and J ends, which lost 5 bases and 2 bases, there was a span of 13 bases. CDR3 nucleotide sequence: TGTGCCAGCAGCCCTACAGGGTTGGGCAATCAGCCCCAGCATTTT. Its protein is CASSPTGLGNQPQHF.

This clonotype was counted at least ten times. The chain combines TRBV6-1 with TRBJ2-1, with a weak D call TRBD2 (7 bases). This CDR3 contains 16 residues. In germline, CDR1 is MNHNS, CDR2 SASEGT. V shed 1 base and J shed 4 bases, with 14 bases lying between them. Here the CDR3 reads CASSEEGGGGYNEQFF. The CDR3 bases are TGTGCCAGCAGTGAAGAAGGGGGGGGAGGTTACAATGAGCAGTTCTTC.

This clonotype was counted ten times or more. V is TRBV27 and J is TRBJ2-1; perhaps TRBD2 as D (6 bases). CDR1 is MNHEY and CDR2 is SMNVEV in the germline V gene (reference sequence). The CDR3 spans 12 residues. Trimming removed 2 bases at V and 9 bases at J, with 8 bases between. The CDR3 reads CASSLTGVEQFF. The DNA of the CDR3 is TGTGCCAGCAGTTTAACGGGGGTTGAGCAGTTCTTC.

CDR3: CAISPGTRGYEQFF. Here the CDR3 DNA reads TGTGCCATCAGCCCCGGGACCCGAGGCTATGAGCAGTTCTTC. The V gene is TRBV10-3, the J gene TRBJ2-1, with D tentatively TRBD1 or TRBD2 (5 bases each). The germline CDR1 and CDR2 sequences are ENHRY and SYGVKD. The V end was cut by 6 bases, the J end by 8 bases, with 17 bases between. The CDR3 is made up of 14 amino acids.

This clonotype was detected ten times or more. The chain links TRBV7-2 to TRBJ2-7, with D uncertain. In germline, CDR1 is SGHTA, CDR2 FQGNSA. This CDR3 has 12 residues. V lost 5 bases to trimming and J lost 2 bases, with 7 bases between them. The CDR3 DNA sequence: TGTGCCAGCAGCCGCCAGACCTACGAGCAGTACTTC. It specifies CASSRQTYEQYF. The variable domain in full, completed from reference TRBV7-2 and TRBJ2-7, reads GAGVSQSPSNKVTEKGKDVELRCDPISGHTALYWYRQSLGQGLEFLIYFQGNSAPDKSGLPSDRFSAERTGGSVSTLTIQRTQQEDSAVYLCASSRQTYEQYFGPGTRLTVT.

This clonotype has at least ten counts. Written as DNA, the CDR3 is TGTGCCATCACCACAGGGGGGGCAGATACGCAGTATTTT. Translated: CAITTGGADTQYF. The V gene is TRBV10-3, the J gene TRBJ2-3; perhaps TRBD1 as D (8 bases). Per germline, CDR1 ENHRY and CDR2 SYGVKD. The CDR3 has 13 residues. Deletions cut 7 bases from V and 4 bases from J, with 12 bases between.